This entry lists 8 T cell receptor beta chains sequenced from one sample in a study of cytomegalovirus exposure and HLA in healthy donors. Amplification used 60 Vbeta primers and 13 Jbeta primers. Some clones are missing from TCRdb's copy, which holds only in-frame ones; the method was immunoSEQ multiplex PCR. The repertoire table contains around 120,000 clones. The material sequenced was PBMCs. These receptors all come from a man aged 45 to 65 in good health and CMV-seronegative.

This chain links TRBV2 with TRBJ1-5, with a possible D match to TRBD1 (5 bases). The CDR3 spans 14 residues. The germline V gene encodes CDR1 SNHLY and CDR2 FYNNEI. The V gene lost 7 bases and the J gene lost 0 bases, with 10 bases spanning the gap. The CDR3, as DNA: TGTGCCAGCACGGGACTGAATAGCAATCAGCCCCAGCATTTT. It is translated as CASTGLNSNQPQHF.

This chain uses TRBV15 with TRBJ2-3, with D tentatively TRBD2 (6 bases). From germline, CDR1 is LNHNV and CDR2 YYDKDF (reference sequence). Trimming shortened V by 0 bases and J by 1 base, and 14 bases separated the two germline ends. The CDR3 contains 17 residues. This CDR3 reads CATSRDRGAVGTDTQYF. The CDR3 DNA sequence: TGTGCCACCAGCAGAGATCGCGGGGCAGTCGGCACAGATACGCAGTATTTT. The full variable domain, in which reference TRBV15 and TRBJ2-3 provide the parts outside the CDR3, is DAMVIQNPRYQVTQFGKPVTLSCSQTLNHNVMYWYQQKSSQAPKLLFHYYDKDFNNEADTPDNFQSRRPNTSFCFLDIRSPGLGDTAMYLCATSRDRGAVGTDTQYFGPGTRLTVL.

V usage is TRBV5-1 and J usage is TRBJ1-1, with D possibly TRBD1 on 5 matching bases. V lost 0 bases and J 6 bases, leaving 15 bases between the germline ends. Looked up from germline, CDR1 is SGHRS and CDR2 is YFSETQ. The CDR3 runs 15 residues. The CDR3 spells CASSLELGQGSEAFF. The CDR3 nucleotides read TGCGCCAGCAGCTTGGAGTTAGGGCAGGGCTCTGAAGCTTTCTTT. Full variable domain (rest looked up from reference TRBV5-1 and TRBJ1-1): KAGVTQTPRYLIKTRGQQVTLSCSPISGHRSVSWYQQTPGQGLQFLFEYFSETQRNKGNFPGRFSGRQFSNSRSEMNVSTLELGDSALYLCASSLELGQGSEAFFGQGTRLTVV.

This chain uses TRBV7-8 with TRBJ1-1; D is perhaps TRBD1 (6 bases). Trimming removed 5 bases at V and 4 bases at J, with 11 bases between. Germline V CDR1 and CDR2: SGHVS, FQNEAQ. There are 13 residues in the CDR3. The CDR3 DNA sequence: TGTGCCAGCAGCCTACTCAGGGGCACTGAAGCTTTCTTT. This gives the protein CASSLLRGTEAFF.

This sequence joins TRBV6-1 and TRBJ2-7; TRBD2 agrees at 7 bases. Per the germline V gene, CDR1 is MNHNS and CDR2 is SASEGT. Trimming took 8 bases from V and 6 from J; bases not matched to a gene: 10. CDR3 size: 13 residues. This CDR3 is CASGAGVMREQYF. The CDR3 DNA reads TGTGCCAGCGGGGCGGGGGTAATGCGCGAGCAGTACTTC.

This rearrangement joins TRBV6-5 to TRBJ1-1, with 8 bases matching TRBD1. Trimming at V came to 9 bases and at J to 5 bases, leaving 11 bases not matched to a gene. Germline assignment: CDR1 MNHEY and CDR2 SVGAGI. The CDR3 sequence is 14 residues long. Here the CDR3 reads CASQPDRGGTEAFF. DNA of the CDR3: TGTGCCAGTCAGCCCGACAGGGGAGGGACTGAAGCTTTCTTT.

The chain is built from TRBV5-1 and TRBJ1-2; the D gene is possibly TRBD1 (6 bases). Germline CDR1 SGHRS, CDR2 YFSETQ. The CDR3 spans 15 residues. Trimming left V 2 bases short and J 0 bases short, with 11 bases between. The CDR3 is CASSFGQPTNYGYTF. The CDR3 coding sequence is TGCGCCAGCAGCTTTGGACAGCCGACTAACTATGGCTACACCTTC.

The chain combines TRBV4-3 with TRBJ2-7; TRBD1 matches at 8 bases. The CDR3 spans 15 residues. CDR1 LGHNA and CDR2 YSLEER come from the germline V gene. V was pared by 4 bases and J by 9 bases, with 14 bases of the junction left unmatched. CDR3 bases: TGCGCCAGCAGCCGAGTCCCGGGACAGGAGTGGGGGCAGTACTTC. This encodes CASSRVPGQEWGQYF.